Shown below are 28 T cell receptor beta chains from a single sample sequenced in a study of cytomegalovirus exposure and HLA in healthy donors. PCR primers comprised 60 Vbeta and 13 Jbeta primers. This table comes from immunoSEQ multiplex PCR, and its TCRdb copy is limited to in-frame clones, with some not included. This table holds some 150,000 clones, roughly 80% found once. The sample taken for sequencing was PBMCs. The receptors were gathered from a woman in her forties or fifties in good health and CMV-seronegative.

CDR3 bases: TGTGCCAGCAGCTCAGTCGGACAGAACTATGGCTACACCTTC. It translates to CASSSVGQNYGYTF. The chain joins TRBV5-4 to TRBJ1-2, with a tentative D call TRBD1 (6 bases). Germline V gene sequence: CDR1 SGHNT, CDR2 YYREEE (reference sequence). This CDR3 region has 14 residues. Trimming removed 3 bases at V and 2 bases at J, with 11 bases between.

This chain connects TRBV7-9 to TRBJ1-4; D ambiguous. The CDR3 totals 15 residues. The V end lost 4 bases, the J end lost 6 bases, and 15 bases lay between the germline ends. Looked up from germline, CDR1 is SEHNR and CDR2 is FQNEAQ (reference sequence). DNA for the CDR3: TGTGCCAGCAGCTGGGCATTTGTCGTTGATGAAAAACTGTTTTTT. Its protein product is CASSWAFVVDEKLFF. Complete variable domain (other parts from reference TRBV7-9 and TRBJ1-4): DTGVSQNPRHKITKRGQNVTFRCDPISEHNRLYWYRQTLGQGPEFLTYFQNEAQLEKSRLLSDRFSAERPKGSFSTLEIQRTEQGDSAMYLCASSWAFVVDEKLFFGSGTQLSVL.

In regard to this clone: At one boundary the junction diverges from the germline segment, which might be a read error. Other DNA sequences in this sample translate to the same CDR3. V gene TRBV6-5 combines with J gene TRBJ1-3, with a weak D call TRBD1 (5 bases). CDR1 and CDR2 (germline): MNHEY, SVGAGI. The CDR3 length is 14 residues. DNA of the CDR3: TGTGCCAGCAGGGCCGGGACTCCTGGAAACACCATATATTTC. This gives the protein CASRAGTPGNTIYF.

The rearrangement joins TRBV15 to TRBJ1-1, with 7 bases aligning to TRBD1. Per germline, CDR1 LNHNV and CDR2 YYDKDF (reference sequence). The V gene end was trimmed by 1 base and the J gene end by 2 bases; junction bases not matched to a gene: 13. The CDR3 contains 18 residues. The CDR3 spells CATSRVTLPRGINTEAFF. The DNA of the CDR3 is TGTGCCACCAGCAGAGTCACCCTACCCAGGGGGATAAACACTGAAGCTTTCTTT.

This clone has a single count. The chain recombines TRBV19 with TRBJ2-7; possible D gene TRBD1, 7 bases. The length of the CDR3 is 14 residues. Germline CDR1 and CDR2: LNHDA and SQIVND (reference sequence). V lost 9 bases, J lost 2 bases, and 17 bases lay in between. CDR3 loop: CASARRDSTYEQYF. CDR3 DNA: TGTGCCAGCGCTAGGCGGGACAGTACCTACGAGCAGTACTTC. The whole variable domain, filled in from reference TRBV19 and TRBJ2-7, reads DGGITQSPKYLFRKEGQNVTLSCEQNLNHDAMYWYRQDPGQGLRLIYYSQIVNDFQKGDIAEGYSVSREKKESFPLTVTSAQKNPTAFYLCASARRDSTYEQYFGPGTRLTVT.

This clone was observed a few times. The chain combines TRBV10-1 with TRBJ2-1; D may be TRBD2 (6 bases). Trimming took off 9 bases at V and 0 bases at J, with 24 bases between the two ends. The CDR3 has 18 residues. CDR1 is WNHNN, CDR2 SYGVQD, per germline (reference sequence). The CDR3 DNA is TGCGCCAGGCAAGCCGACCCACAGGTCGGGGGCTCCTACAATGAGCAGTTCTTC. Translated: CARQADPQVGGSYNEQFF.

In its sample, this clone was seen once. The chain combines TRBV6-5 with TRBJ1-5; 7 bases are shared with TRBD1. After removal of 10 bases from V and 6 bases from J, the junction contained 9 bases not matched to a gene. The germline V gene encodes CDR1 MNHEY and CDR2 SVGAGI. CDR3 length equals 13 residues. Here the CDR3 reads CATSKGAGQPQHF. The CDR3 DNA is TGTGCCACCTCAAAGGGGGCCGGTCAGCCCCAGCATTTT.

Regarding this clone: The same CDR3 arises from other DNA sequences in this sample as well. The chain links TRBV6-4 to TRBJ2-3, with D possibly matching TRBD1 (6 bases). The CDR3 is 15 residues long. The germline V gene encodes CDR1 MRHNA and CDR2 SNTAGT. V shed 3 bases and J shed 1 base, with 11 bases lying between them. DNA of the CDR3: TGTGCCAGCAGTGATGGGGGCCTCGGCACAGATACGCAGTATTTT. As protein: CASSDGGLGTDTQYF.

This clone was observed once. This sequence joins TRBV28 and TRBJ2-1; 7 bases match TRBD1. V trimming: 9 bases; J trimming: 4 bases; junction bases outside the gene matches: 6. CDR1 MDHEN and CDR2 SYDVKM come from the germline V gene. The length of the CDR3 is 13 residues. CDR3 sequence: CASNRGQYNEQFF. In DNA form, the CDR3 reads TGTGCCAGTAATAGGGGACAGTACAATGAGCAGTTCTTC.

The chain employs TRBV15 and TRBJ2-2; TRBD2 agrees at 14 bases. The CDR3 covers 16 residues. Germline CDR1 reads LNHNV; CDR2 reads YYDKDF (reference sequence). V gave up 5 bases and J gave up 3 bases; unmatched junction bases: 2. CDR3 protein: CATSLGLAGDTGELFF. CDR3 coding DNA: TGTGCCACCAGCCTGGGACTAGCGGGGGACACCGGGGAGCTGTTTTTT. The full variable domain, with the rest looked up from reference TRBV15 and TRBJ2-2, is DAMVIQNPRYQVTQFGKPVTLSCSQTLNHNVMYWYQQKSSQAPKLLFHYYDKDFNNEADTPDNFQSRRPNTSFCFLDIRSPGLGDTAMYLCATSLGLAGDTGELFFGEGSRLTVL.

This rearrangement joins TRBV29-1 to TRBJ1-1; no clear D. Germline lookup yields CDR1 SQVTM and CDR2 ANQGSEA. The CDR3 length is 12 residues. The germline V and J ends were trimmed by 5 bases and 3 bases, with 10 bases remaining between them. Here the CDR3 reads CSVTGGHTEAFF. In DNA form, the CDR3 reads TGCAGCGTTACTGGAGGCCACACTGAAGCTTTCTTT.

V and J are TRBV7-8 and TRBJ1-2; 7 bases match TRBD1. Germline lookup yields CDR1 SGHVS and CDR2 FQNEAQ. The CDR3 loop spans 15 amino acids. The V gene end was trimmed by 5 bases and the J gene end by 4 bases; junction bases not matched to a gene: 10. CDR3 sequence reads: CASSLPGQSGYGYTF. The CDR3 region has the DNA TGTGCCAGCAGCCTTCCGGGACAGTCCGGCTATGGCTACACCTTC. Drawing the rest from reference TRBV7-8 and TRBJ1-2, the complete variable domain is GAGVSQSPRYKVAKRGQDVALRCDPISGHVSLFWYQQALGQGPEFLTYFQNEAQLDKSGLPSDRFFAERPEGSVSTLKIQRTQQEDSAVYLCASSLPGQSGYGYTFGSGTRLTVV.

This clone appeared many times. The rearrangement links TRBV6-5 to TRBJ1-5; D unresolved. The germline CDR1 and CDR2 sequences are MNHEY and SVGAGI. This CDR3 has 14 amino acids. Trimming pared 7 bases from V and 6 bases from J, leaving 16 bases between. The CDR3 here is CASKAASTAQPQHF. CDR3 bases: TGTGCCAGCAAAGCTGCTAGCACAGCTCAGCCCCAGCATTTT.

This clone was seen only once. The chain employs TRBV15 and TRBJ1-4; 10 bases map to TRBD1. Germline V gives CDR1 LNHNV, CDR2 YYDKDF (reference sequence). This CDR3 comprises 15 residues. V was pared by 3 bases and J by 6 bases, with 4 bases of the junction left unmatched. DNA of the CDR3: TGTGCCACCAGCAGGGAAGGGACAGGGGATGAAAAACTGTTTTTT. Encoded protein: CATSREGTGDEKLFF.

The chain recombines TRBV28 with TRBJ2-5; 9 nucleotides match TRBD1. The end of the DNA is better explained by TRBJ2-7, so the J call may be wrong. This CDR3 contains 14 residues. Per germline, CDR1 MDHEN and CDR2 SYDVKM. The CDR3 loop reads CASSIDRGIYEQYF. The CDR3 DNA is TGTGCCAGCAGTATAGACAGGGGGATCTACGAGCAGTACTTC.

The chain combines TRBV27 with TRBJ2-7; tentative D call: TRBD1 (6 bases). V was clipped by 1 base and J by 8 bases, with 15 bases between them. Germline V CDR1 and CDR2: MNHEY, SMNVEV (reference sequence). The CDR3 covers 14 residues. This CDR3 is CASSLLTGPLKQYF. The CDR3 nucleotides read TGTGCCAGCAGTTTATTGACAGGACCATTGAAGCAGTACTTC.

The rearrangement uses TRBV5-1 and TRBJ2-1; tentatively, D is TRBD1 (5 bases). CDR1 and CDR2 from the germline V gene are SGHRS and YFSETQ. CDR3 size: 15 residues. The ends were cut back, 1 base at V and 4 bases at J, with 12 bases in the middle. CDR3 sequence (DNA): TGCGCCAGCAGCTTGTTCTTGACAGATTACAATGAGCAGTTCTTC. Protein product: CASSLFLTDYNEQFF.

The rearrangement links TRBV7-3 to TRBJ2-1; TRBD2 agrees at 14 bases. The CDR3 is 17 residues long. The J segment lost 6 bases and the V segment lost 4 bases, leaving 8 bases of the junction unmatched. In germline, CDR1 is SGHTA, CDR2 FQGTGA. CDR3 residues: CASSSIRGTSGSNEQFF. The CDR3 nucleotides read TGTGCCAGCAGCTCGATAAGGGGGACTAGCGGGAGCAATGAGCAGTTCTTC.

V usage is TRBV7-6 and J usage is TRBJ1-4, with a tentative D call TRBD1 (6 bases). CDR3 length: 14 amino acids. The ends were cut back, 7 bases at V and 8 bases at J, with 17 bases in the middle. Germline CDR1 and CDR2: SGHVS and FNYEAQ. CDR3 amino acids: CASTIGGVREKLFF. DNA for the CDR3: TGTGCCAGCACCATAGGGGGGGTTCGGGAAAAACTGTTTTTT.

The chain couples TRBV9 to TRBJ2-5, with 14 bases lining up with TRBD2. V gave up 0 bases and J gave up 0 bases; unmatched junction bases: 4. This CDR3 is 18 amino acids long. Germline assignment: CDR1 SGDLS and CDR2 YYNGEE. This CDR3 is CASSVGTSGGRNQETQYF. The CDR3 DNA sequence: TGTGCCAGCAGCGTAGGGACTAGCGGGGGGAGGAACCAAGAGACCCAGTACTTC.

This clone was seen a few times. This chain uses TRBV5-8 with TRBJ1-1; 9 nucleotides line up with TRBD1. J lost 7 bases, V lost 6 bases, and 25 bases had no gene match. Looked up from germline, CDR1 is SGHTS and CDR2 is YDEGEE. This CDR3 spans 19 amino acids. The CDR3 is CASNPEIPRDRAFSLEAFF. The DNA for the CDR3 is TGTGCCAGCAACCCCGAAATCCCCCGGGACAGGGCCTTTTCACTTGAAGCTTTCTTT.

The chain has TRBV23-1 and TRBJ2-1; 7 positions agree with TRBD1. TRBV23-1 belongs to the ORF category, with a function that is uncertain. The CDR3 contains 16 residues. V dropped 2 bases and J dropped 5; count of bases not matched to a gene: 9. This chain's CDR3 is CASSQPRGSLHNEQFF. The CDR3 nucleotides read TGCGCCAGCAGTCAACCCAGGGGGAGTTTACACAATGAGCAGTTCTTC.

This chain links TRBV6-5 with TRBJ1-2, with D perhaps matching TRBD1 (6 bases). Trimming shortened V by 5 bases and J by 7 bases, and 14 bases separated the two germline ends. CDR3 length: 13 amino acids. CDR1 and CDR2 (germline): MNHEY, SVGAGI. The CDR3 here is CASSTRGEGGYTF. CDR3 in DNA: TGTGCCAGCAGTACGAGGGGGGAGGGTGGCTACACCTTC.

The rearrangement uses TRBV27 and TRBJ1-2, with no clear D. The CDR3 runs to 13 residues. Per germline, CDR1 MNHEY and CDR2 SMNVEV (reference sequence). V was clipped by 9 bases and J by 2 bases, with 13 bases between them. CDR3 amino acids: CASAVAGNYGYTF. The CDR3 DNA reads TGTGCCAGTGCCGTGGCGGGGAACTATGGCTACACCTTC.

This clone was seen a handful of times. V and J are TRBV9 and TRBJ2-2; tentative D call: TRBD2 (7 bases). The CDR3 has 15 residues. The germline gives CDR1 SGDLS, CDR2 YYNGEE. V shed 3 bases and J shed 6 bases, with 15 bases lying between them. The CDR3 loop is CASSDGGGLAGELFF. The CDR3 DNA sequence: TGTGCCAGCAGCGATGGGGGGGGGCTGGCCGGGGAGCTGTTTTTT. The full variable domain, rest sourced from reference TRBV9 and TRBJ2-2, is DSGVTQTPKHLITATGQRVTLRCSPRSGDLSVYWYQQSLDQGLQFLIQYYNGEERAKGNILERFSAQQFPDLHSELNLSSLELGDSALYFCASSDGGGLAGELFFGEGSRLTVL.

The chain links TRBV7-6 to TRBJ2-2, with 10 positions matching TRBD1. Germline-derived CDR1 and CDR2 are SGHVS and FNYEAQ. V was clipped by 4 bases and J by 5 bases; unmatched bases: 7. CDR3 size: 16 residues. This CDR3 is CASSWDRGETTGELFF. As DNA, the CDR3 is TGTGCCAGCAGCTGGGACAGGGGAGAGACTACCGGGGAGCTGTTTTTT.

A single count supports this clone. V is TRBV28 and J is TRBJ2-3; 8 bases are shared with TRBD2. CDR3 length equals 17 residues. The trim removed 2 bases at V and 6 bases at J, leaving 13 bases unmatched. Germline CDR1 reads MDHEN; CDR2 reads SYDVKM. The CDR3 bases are TGTGCCAGCAGTTTAGCTAGGGATAGCGGGATGGCGGATACGCAGTATTTT. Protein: CASSLARDSGMADTQYF.

Here the CDR3 reads CASSLGVQETQYF. CDR3 nucleotides: TGTGCCAGCAGCTTAGGAGTCCAAGAGACCCAGTACTTC. The chain recombines TRBV5-5 with TRBJ2-5; D is undetermined. The CDR3 runs 13 residues. V lost 2 bases and J 1 base, leaving 6 bases between the germline ends. CDR1 is SGHKS, CDR2 YYEKEE, per germline (reference sequence).